These 14 T cell receptor beta chains originate from one sample sequenced in a study of cytomegalovirus exposure and HLA in healthy donors. In the PCR, 60 Vbeta and 13 Jbeta primers were used. Some clones are missing from TCRdb's copy, which holds only in-frame ones; the method was immunoSEQ multiplex PCR. The table lists approximately 130,000 clones, 81% of them singletons, with under 2% in the top ten. Sequencing was carried out using PBMCs. Source of these receptors: a man aged 18 to 30 in good health and CMV-seronegative.

This chain's CDR3 is CASSLSGQIHQPQHF. CDR3 DNA: TGTGCCAGCAGCTTATCGGGACAGATTCATCAGCCCCAGCATTTT. The chain joins TRBV7-9 to TRBJ1-5, with 7 nucleotides matching TRBD1. The germline V gene has CDR1 SEHNR and CDR2 FQNEAQ (reference sequence). The trim removed 2 bases at V and 5 bases at J, leaving 6 bases unmatched. The CDR3 extends over 15 amino acids.

The chain joins TRBV14 to TRBJ1-6; possibly TRBD1 for D (5 bases). This CDR3 has 14 amino acids. The V gene's germline CDR1 is SGHDN and CDR2 FVKESK. The V end lost 0 bases, the J end lost 7 bases, and 7 bases lay between the germline ends. CDR3 coding DNA: TGTGCCAGCAGCCAAGAGACAGCCAATTCACCCCTCCACTTT. This encodes CASSQETANSPLHF.

This clone was observed a single time. The V gene is TRBV6-5, the J gene TRBJ1-2; maybe TRBD1 (5 bases). CDR1 is MNHEY, CDR2 SVGAGI, per germline. CDR3 size: 13 residues. With 5 bases removed from V and 8 bases from J, the gap between germline ends came to 15 bases. CDR3 region: CASSTGEGRGYTF. The CDR3 bases are TGTGCCAGCAGTACGGGGGAAGGTCGAGGCTACACCTTC.

This chain's CDR3 is CATSTRDRGSGYTF. CDR3 in DNA: TGTGCCACCAGCACCCGGGACAGGGGCTCTGGCTACACCTTC. This chain joins TRBV15 and TRBJ1-2, with 10 bases aligning to TRBD1. The CDR3 runs to 14 residues. CDR1 and CDR2 from the germline V gene are LNHNV and YYDKDF (reference sequence). V trimming: 4 bases; J trimming: 7 bases; junction bases outside the gene matches: 6. Together with reference TRBV15 and TRBJ1-2, the CDR3 gives the full variable domain: DAMVIQNPRYQVTQFGKPVTLSCSQTLNHNVMYWYQQKSSQAPKLLFHYYDKDFNNEADTPDNFQSRRPNTSFCFLDIRSPGLGDTAMYLCATSTRDRGSGYTFGSGTRLTVV.

The chain combines TRBV27 with TRBJ2-2, with D tentatively TRBD1 (6 bases). Trimming took 2 bases from V and 1 from J, leaving 20 bases between them. From germline, CDR1 is MNHEY and CDR2 SMNVEV (reference sequence). This CDR3 is 19 amino acids long. The CDR3 protein is CASSLRPLTQGVNTGELFF. DNA for the CDR3: TGTGCCAGCAGTTTAAGGCCCCTCACACAGGGAGTGAACACCGGGGAGCTGTTTTTT.

A word on this clone: Its ends do not fully match the called genes, so a read error is possible. The genes are TRBV7-9 and TRBJ1-2; possibly TRBD1 for D (5 bases). The V gene's germline CDR1 is SEHNR and CDR2 FQNEAQ (reference sequence). CDR3 length: 15 residues. The CDR3, as DNA: TGTTCCAGCAGTAAAGACGGGGGTGGGAACTATGGCTACACCTTC. Translation: CSSSKDGGGNYGYTF.

The chain is built from TRBV9 and TRBJ1-4; D remains ambiguous. In germline, CDR1 is SGDLS, CDR2 YYNGEE. CDR3 length equals 15 residues. Trimming pared 3 bases from V and 0 bases from J, leaving 9 bases between. CDR3 region: CASSGGEATNEKLFF. Written as DNA, the CDR3 is TGTGCCAGCAGCGGGGGAGAGGCAACTAATGAAAAACTGTTTTTT.

The chain has TRBV5-6 and TRBJ2-7, with 10 bases lining up with TRBD2. The trim removed 2 bases at V and 4 bases at J, leaving 6 bases unmatched. CDR1 and CDR2 (germline): SGHDT, YYEEEE. This CDR3 contains 15 residues. The CDR3 DNA reads as TGTGCCAGCAGCTTAAAGCGGGGGGGCCGATACGAGCAGTACTTC. Amino acid sequence: CASSLKRGGRYEQYF.

The chain employs TRBV10-3 and TRBJ1-3; D is unclear. Germline V gives CDR1 ENHRY, CDR2 SYGVKD. V was trimmed by 3 bases and J by 6 bases, leaving 9 bases between them. The CDR3 has 13 amino acids. The CDR3 is CAISEDISNTIYF. The CDR3 bases are TGTGCCATCAGTGAAGACATCTCAAACACCATATATTTT.

In this sample, this clone turned up a few times. This sequence joins TRBV2 and TRBJ2-2, with TRBD2 matching over 11 bases. CDR1 is SNHLY, CDR2 FYNNEI, per germline. The CDR3 contains 16 residues. The junction had 4 bases not matched to a gene; V was cut back by 2 bases and J by 5 bases. CDR3 sequence: CASSERGLAETGELFF. The CDR3 bases are TGTGCCAGCAGTGAACGGGGACTAGCGGAGACCGGGGAGCTGTTTTTT.

V usage is TRBV5-4 and J usage is TRBJ1-1; 10 bases are a match to TRBD1. The CDR3 has 17 amino acids. V trimming: 3 bases; J trimming: 4 bases; junction bases outside the gene matches: 12. Germline CDR1 is SGHNT and CDR2 is YYREEE (reference sequence). Here the CDR3 DNA reads TGTGCCAGCAGCTCGGGGACAGGGGCGCCGGGACTCACTGAAGCTTTCTTT. Translated: CASSSGTGAPGLTEAFF.

The chain uses TRBV6-5 and TRBJ2-5, with TRBD1 matching over 8 bases. Germline CDR1 and CDR2: MNHEY and SVGAGI. The length of the CDR3 is 14 residues. V trimming: 5 bases; J trimming: 4 bases; junction bases outside the gene matches: 6. The CDR3 nucleotides are TGTGCCAGCAGTCCTTTGACAGGGGTAGAGACCCAGTACTTC. Translating gives CASSPLTGVETQYF.

The CDR3 sequence is CASSPQRGVETQYF. As DNA, the CDR3 is TGTGCCAGCAGCCCCCAGCGGGGGGTGGAGACCCAGTACTTC. The genes are TRBV7-2 and TRBJ2-5; 9 positions match TRBD2. The V gene end was trimmed by 5 bases and the J gene end by 5 bases; junction bases not matched to a gene: 6. The CDR3 covers 14 residues. Germline CDR1 is SGHTA and CDR2 is FQGNSA.

This chain connects TRBV6-6 to TRBJ1-5; 8 bases fit TRBD1. Germline V gives CDR1 MNHNY, CDR2 SVGAGI (reference sequence). V was clipped by 8 bases and J by 3 bases; unmatched bases: 6. This CDR3 is built from 14 residues. The CDR3: CASEGQVLNQPQHF. DNA of the CDR3: TGTGCCAGCGAGGGACAGGTCCTCAATCAGCCCCAGCATTTT.